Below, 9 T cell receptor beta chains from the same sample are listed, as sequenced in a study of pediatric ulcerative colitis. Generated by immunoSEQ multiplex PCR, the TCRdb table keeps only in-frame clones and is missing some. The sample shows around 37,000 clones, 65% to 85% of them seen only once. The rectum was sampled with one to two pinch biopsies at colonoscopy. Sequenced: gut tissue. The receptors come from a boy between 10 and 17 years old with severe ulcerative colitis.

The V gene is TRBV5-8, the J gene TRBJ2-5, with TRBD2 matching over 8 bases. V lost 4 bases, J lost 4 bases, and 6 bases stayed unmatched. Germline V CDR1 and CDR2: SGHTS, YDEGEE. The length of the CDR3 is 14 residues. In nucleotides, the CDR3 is TGTGCCAGCAGCCCGGGACTAGTGCCAGAGACCCAGTACTTC. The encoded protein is CASSPGLVPETQYF.

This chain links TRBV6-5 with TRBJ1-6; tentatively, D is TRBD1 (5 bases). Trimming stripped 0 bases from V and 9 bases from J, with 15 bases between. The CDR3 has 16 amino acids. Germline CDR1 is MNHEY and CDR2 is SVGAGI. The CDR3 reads CASSYSNGRAGSPLHF. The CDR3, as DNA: TGTGCCAGCAGTTACTCGAATGGCAGGGCCGGTTCACCCCTCCACTTT.

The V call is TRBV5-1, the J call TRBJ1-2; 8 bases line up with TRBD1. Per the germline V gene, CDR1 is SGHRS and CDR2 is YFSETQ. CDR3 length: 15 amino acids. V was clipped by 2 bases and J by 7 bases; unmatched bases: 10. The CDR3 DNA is TGCGCCAGCAGCTTTTTGGGGACAGGTGTCCGTGGCTACACCTTC. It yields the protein CASSFLGTGVRGYTF.

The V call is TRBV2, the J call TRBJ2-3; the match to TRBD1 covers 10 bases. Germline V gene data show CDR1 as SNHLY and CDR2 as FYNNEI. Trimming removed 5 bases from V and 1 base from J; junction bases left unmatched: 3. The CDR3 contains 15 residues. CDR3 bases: TGTGCCAGCAGTCGACAGGGGGCGGGCACAGATACGCAGTATTTT. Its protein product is CASSRQGAGTDTQYF.

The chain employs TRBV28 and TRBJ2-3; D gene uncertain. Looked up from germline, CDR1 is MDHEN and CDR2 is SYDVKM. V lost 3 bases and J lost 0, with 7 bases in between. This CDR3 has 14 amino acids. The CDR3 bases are TGTGCCAGCAGTTTTCCGGACAGCACAGATACGCAGTATTTT. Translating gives CASSFPDSTDTQYF.

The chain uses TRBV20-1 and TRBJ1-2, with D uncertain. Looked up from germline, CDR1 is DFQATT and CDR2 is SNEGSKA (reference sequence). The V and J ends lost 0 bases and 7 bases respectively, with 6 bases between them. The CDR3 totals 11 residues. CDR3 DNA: TGCAGTGCTAGAGATATGTCTGGCTACACCTTC. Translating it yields CSARDMSGYTF.

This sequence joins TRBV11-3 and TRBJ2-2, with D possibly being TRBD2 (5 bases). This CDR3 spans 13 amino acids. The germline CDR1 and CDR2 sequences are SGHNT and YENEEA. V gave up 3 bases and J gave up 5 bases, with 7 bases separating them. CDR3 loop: CASSLGETGELFF. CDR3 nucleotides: TGTGCCAGCAGCTTGGGAGAGACCGGGGAGCTGTTTTTT.

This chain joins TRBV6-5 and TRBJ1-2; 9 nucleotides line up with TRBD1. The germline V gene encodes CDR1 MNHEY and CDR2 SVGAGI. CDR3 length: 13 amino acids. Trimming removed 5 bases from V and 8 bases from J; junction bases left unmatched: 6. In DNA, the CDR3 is TGTGCCAGCAGTATAACAGGGGGCTCAGGCTACACCTTC. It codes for CASSITGGSGYTF.

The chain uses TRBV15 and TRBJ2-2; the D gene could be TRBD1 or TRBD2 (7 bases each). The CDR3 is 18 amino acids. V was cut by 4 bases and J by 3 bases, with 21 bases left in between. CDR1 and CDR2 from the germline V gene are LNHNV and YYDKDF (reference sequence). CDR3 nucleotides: TGTGCCACCAGCACATTCCAGGGGGGGAGTCTGGACACCGGGGAGCTGTTTTTT. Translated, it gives CATSTFQGGSLDTGELFF.